This paragraph covers one T cell receptor beta chain sequence. Its antigen is not known. The data were obtained in a study of T-cell memory formation after mild COVID-19. Findings of the study overall: Shrinking CD4+ clones were chiefly CM and EM; CD8+ ones were chiefly EMRA. Later expanders leaned toward CD4+, whereas clones contracting from day 15 to 85 were balanced CD4/CD8.

Via MiXCR, TCRdb re-called the 5' RACE reads, giving one row per CDR3 protein. The profile shows 470,000 or so distinct CDR3 sequences, approximately 18% of them singletons. The germline V gene has CDR1 SGHVS and CDR2 FNYEAQ. The CDR3 contains 13 residues. V lost 5 bases to trimming and J lost 5 bases, with 12 bases between them. The material sequenced was PBMCs or a T cell subset sorted from them (not recorded which). This chain connects TRBV7-6 to TRBJ2-5; weak D call: TRBD1 (7 bases). The clonotype originates from an adult woman who had mild COVID-19 (a few samples of this study predate the infection). Cell type and time point are not known. The CDR3 loop is CASSPTGRETQYF. The CDR3 coding sequence is TGTGCCAGCAGCCCGACAGGGAGGGAGACCCAGTACTTC. Full variable domain (remainder filled in from reference TRBV7-6 and TRBJ2-5): GAGVSQSPRYKVTKRGQDVALRCDPISGHVSLYWYRQALGQGPEFLTYFNYEAQQDKSGLPNDRFSAERPEGSISTLTIQRTEQRDSAMYRCASSPTGRETQYFGPGTRLLVL.